The 18 T cell receptor beta chains below come from one sample, sequenced in a study of cytomegalovirus exposure and HLA in healthy donors (TCRdb year 2017). Library construction relied on the immunoSEQ multiplex PCR assay. For the multiplex PCR, a mixture combining 60 forward primers for TCR Vbeta segments and 13 reverse primers for TCR Jbeta segments was used. TCRdb provides this immuneACCESS table in a form limited to in-frame rearrangements. Some clones are lacking; in checked studies, under half of them reflect an unresolved V gene, and why the rest are absent is not known. This sample's table carries 100,000 to 150,000 clones. 1.5% to 2% of the sample rests with the top ten. The specimen was PBMCs. These TCRs come from a man between 18 and 29 years old in good health and CMV-seronegative.

The gene calls are TRBV2 and TRBJ1-1, with 7 bases that match TRBD1. Germline trimming cut 5 bases from V and 0 bases from J; bases unmatched to any gene: 3. The CDR3 spans 14 residues. The germline CDR1 and CDR2 sequences are SNHLY and FYNNEI. The CDR3 spells CASSRRGMNTEAFF. The DNA of the CDR3 is TGTGCCAGCAGTCGCAGGGGGATGAACACTGAAGCTTTCTTT.

V and J are TRBV28 and TRBJ1-5, with D perhaps matching TRBD1 (5 bases). V was cut by 4 bases and J by 1 base, with 11 bases left in between. CDR1 MDHEN and CDR2 SYDVKM come from the germline V gene. The CDR3 has 15 residues. The CDR3 loop reads CASSSTVPSNQPQHF. The DNA of the CDR3 is TGTGCCAGCAGTTCGACAGTTCCAAGCAATCAGCCCCAGCATTTT.

The rearrangement links TRBV7-2 to TRBJ2-7, with TRBD2 identical over 7 bases. CDR3 size: 15 residues. The V segment lost 3 bases and the J segment 0 bases; nucleotides outside the gene matches: 5. Per germline, CDR1 SGHTA and CDR2 FQGNSA. The CDR3 DNA sequence: TGTGCCAGCAGCTTGAGCGGGACCTCCTCCTACGAGCAGTACTTC. It codes for CASSLSGTSSYEQYF.

The chain couples TRBV27 to TRBJ2-7, with a tentative D call TRBD2 (5 bases). Deletions cut 3 bases from V and 6 bases from J, with 12 bases between. The CDR3 totals 13 residues. The germline gives CDR1 MNHEY, CDR2 SMNVEV (reference sequence). The CDR3 DNA reads as TGTGCCAGCAGTTTCCTGGGAGCCGGCGAGCAGTACTTC. This sequence encodes CASSFLGAGEQYF.

The CDR3 loop is CASPKGYEQYF. The CDR3 DNA reads as TGTGCCTCGCCGAAGGGGTACGAGCAGTACTTC. This chain links TRBV28 with TRBJ2-5; D is perhaps TRBD1 (5 bases). TRBJ2-7 explains the end of the DNA better; the J call may be wrong. Germline loops: CDR1 MDHEN, CDR2 SYDVKM. This CDR3 is built from 11 residues.

V gene TRBV5-1 combines with J gene TRBJ1-1; 7 bases fit TRBD1. This CDR3 region has 14 residues. The ends lost 0 bases at V and 7 bases at J; junction bases unmatched: 6. The germline CDR1 and CDR2 sequences are SGHRS and YFSETQ. The CDR3, as DNA: TGCGCCAGCAGCTTGGGCCCCTCAGGGGGTGAAGCTTTCTTT. Protein product: CASSLGPSGGEAFF.

The chain couples TRBV6-1 to TRBJ2-2, with a possible D match to TRBD1 (5 bases). The CDR3 runs to 13 residues. Germline-derived CDR1 and CDR2 are MNHNS and SASEGT. V lost 2 bases and J 6 bases, leaving 7 bases between the germline ends. The CDR3 loop is CASSEQGSGELFF. CDR3 sequence (DNA): TGTGCCAGCAGTGAACAGGGATCCGGGGAGCTGTTTTTT.

The chain links TRBV7-8 to TRBJ1-1; D might be TRBD1 (5 bases). Trimming removed 4 bases from V and 4 bases from J, with 13 bases in between. The CDR3 consists of 14 residues. CDR1 SGHVS and CDR2 FQNEAQ come from the germline V gene. In nucleotides, the CDR3 is TGTGCCAGCAGCTCGACAAGGGGAAGCACTGAAGCTTTCTTT. It specifies CASSSTRGSTEAFF.

CDR3 sequence: CAIRQGSDTEAFF. CDR3 DNA: TGTGCCATCCGACAGGGGTCGGACACTGAAGCTTTCTTT. The chain recombines TRBV10-3 with TRBJ1-1, with 8 nucleotides matching TRBD1. Germline V CDR1 and CDR2: ENHRY, SYGVKD. J was trimmed by 3 bases and V by 8 bases; bases with no gene match: 5. The CDR3 spans 13 residues.

CDR3 protein: CASSQPILTKDTQYF. For the CDR3, the DNA is TGCGCCAGCAGCCAACCAATCCTTACTAAGGATACGCAGTATTTT. The chain has TRBV4-1 and TRBJ2-3; D call uncertain. Trimming removed 2 bases at V and 6 bases at J, with 15 bases between. The germline gives CDR1 MGHRA, CDR2 YSYEKL. The CDR3 contains 15 residues.

The chain recombines TRBV4-1 with TRBJ2-1; 10 nucleotides align to TRBD1. V shed 5 bases and J 9 bases; nucleotides not matched to a gene: 16. The CDR3 is 17 residues long. CDR1 is MGHRA, CDR2 YSYEKL, per germline. The CDR3 DNA follows: TGCGCCAGCAGCTCTCTGGTCCCGAGACAGGGGGCCGGTGAGCAGTTCTTC. Protein product: CASSSLVPRQGAGEQFF.

The genes are TRBV14 and TRBJ1-6; weak D call: TRBD1 (6 bases). Germline V gene lookup returns CDR1 SGHDN and CDR2 FVKESK. The V end lost 4 bases, the J end lost 10 bases, and 11 bases lay between the germline ends. The CDR3 is made up of 13 amino acids. CDR3 region: CASSLQGPSPLHF. CDR3 DNA sequence: TGTGCCAGCAGCCTACAGGGTCCCTCACCCCTCCACTTT.

This sequence joins TRBV2 and TRBJ2-3; 10 bases line up with TRBD2. V trimming: 9 bases; J trimming: 0 bases; junction bases outside the gene matches: 9. Germline V gene sequence: CDR1 SNHLY, CDR2 FYNNEI. CDR3 length equals 16 residues. CDR3 amino acids: CARESATSGSTDTQYF. The CDR3, as DNA: TGTGCCAGGGAGTCTGCGACTAGCGGGAGCACAGATACGCAGTATTTT.

The chain couples TRBV10-3 to TRBJ1-2; D remains ambiguous. Germline CDR1 and CDR2: ENHRY and SYGVKD. This CDR3 contains 13 residues. The V end was cut by 5 bases, the J end by 1 base, with 8 bases between. The CDR3 coding sequence is TGTGCCATCAGTAGTCAGGTTAACTATGGCTACACCTTC. Its protein product is CAISSQVNYGYTF.

The rearrangement uses TRBV6-5 and TRBJ1-2; D remains unclear. CDR1 is MNHEY, CDR2 SVGAGI, per germline. The CDR3 totals 15 residues. V dropped 2 bases and J dropped 8 bases, with 18 bases sitting between them. CDR3 nucleotides: TGTGCCAGCAGTTACGATTCCGGGAAAGGGTACGGCTACACCTTC. This encodes CASSYDSGKGYGYTF.

J is TRBJ1-6 and V is TRBV30, with 7 bases identical to TRBD1. Looked up from germline, CDR1 is GTSNPN and CDR2 is SVGIG (reference sequence). V gave up 4 bases and J gave up 10 bases; unmatched junction bases: 7. This CDR3 spans 13 amino acids. The CDR3 DNA is TGTGCCTGGAACCCAGGGGGACGGTCACCCCTCCACTTT. It specifies CAWNPGGRSPLHF.

The chain employs TRBV27 and TRBJ2-7; D is perhaps TRBD2 (5 bases). V was trimmed by 8 bases and J by 0 bases, leaving 11 bases between them. The CDR3 is 13 amino acids. Looked up from germline, CDR1 is MNHEY and CDR2 is SMNVEV (reference sequence). This CDR3 reads CASAPGSSYEQYF. DNA of the CDR3: TGTGCCAGCGCTCCGGGAAGCTCCTACGAGCAGTACTTC.

The chain carries TRBV5-4 and TRBJ2-4, with 9 bases fitting TRBD1. This CDR3 contains 16 residues. Germline V gene data show CDR1 as SGHNT and CDR2 as YYREEE (reference sequence). V gave up 4 bases and J gave up 7 bases; unmatched junction bases: 12. Here the CDR3 reads CASSPNPGTGRNIQYF. The CDR3 DNA sequence: TGTGCCAGCAGCCCAAATCCCGGGACAGGGAGGAACATTCAGTACTTC.